This T cell receptor (beta chain) is from a study of PD-L1 blockade in urothelial cancer. Study-wide background: Male sex and bladder-origin urothelial cancer were recorded for about 90% of the roughly 29 patients. Individuals in the cohort had been given 0 to 3 earlier chemotherapy regimens.

V was clipped by 3 bases and J by 6 bases; unmatched bases: 8. CDR3 length equals 15 residues. Germline CDR1 is SGHNT and CDR2 is YYREEE (reference sequence). Spike-ins of synthetic TCR analog templates went into each PCR. Profiled with immunoSEQ multiplex PCR; TCRdb holds only in-frame clones, not every one. The top ten hold approximately 2.9% of the sample, which has almost 50,000 clones, around 84% seen once. Time point: pretreatment peripheral blood. The chain combines TRBV5-4 with TRBJ1-2; 10 positions agree with TRBD1. The TCR originated in a man aged 70-80 years with urothelial cancer. The sample consisted of PBMCs, taken around atezolizumab (anti-PD-L1) treatment. The CDR3 sequence: CASSYGGQGQDGYTF. The CDR3 nucleotides read TGTGCCAGCAGCTACGGGGGACAGGGGCAGGATGGCTACACCTTC.